The clone carrying this TCR beta chain is medium-sized in the sample. Its matching antigen is unknown. Each library started from 15 ng of total RNA using the QIAseq Immune Repertoire TCR panel. From the reads, TCRdb called clonotypes with MiXCR, one entry per CDR3 protein. This table holds about 1,200 distinct CDR3 sequences, about a tenth found once. These data originate in a study of circulating CD8 cells and anti-PD-1 response in melanoma. General study results and limits: Some patients were treatment-naive; others were previously treated.

Trimming at V came to 5 bases and at J to 7 bases, leaving 6 bases not matched to a gene. CDR3 length: 14 residues. The germline V gene encodes CDR1 LGHNA and CDR2 YSLEER. Four subsets defined by PD-1 and/or TIGIT were sorted from live CD3+CD8+TCRalphabeta+ cells. The chain combines TRBV4-3 with TRBJ2-2; the match to TRBD1 covers 8 bases. Material: CD8+ T cells from PBMCs, obtained at baseline or after one month of anti-PD-1 therapy (not recorded which). The receptor comes from a human donor with melanoma. The DNA of the CDR3 is TGCGCCAGCAGCTCGGACAGGGCGATCGGGGAGCTGTTTTTT. As protein: CASSSDRAIGELFF.